Listed below are T cell receptor beta chains from one sample, sequenced in a study of blood T cell repertoires in COVID-19. Method: immunoSEQ multiplex PCR; TCRdb's copy keeps in-frame clones and lacks some. The repertoire includes tens of thousands of clones, 80% to 95% of them detected once, and roughly 2.3% sits in the top ten. The sequencing sample was made of peripheral blood. The receptors originated from a human donor with active COVID-19. The donor label of this sample is uncertain. Each CDR3 is given with its conserved first and last residue. The D gene is left open where the match is weak. For some rows the clone size is stated as once, few or many, or as a class when expanded; others skip it.

J | D | V | size | CDR3 | DNA
TRBJ2-2 | NA | TRBV2 | NA | CASSELANTGELFF | TGTGCCAGCAGTGAGCTAGCGAACACCGGGGAGCTGTTTTTT
TRBJ2-3 | TRBD2 | TRBV5-1 | NA | CASSSAGARTDTQYF | TGCGCCAGCAGCTCAGCGGGGGCGCGCACAGATACGCAGTATTTT
TRBJ2-4 | NA | TRBV6-5 | NA | CASSYFRILAKNIQYF | TGTGCCAGCAGTTACTTCAGGATACTAGCCAAAAACATTCAGTACTTC
TRBJ2-7 | NA | TRBV9 | few | CASSTGYSYEQYF | TGTGCCAGCAGCACGGGGTACTCCTACGAGCAGTACTTC
TRBJ2-7 | TRBD1 | TRBV5-1 | NA | CASSLHGQVSYEQYF | TGCGCCAGCAGCTTACACGGACAGGTTTCCTACGAGCAGTACTTC
TRBJ2-5 | NA | TRBV5-8 | NA | CASSPRASRETQYF | TGTGCCAGCAGCCCGCGGGCCAGCAGGGAGACCCAGTACTTC
TRBJ2-7 | TRBD1 | TRBV28 | NA | CASSFPGQGNYEQYF | TGTGCCAGCAGTTTCCCCGGACAGGGTAACTACGAGCAGTACTTC
TRBJ1-6 | NA | TRBV6-6 | NA | CASRGEGWNNSPLHF | TGTGCCAGCAGGGGGGAGGGCTGGAATAATTCACCCCTCCACTTT
TRBJ1-1 | NA | TRBV5-1 | NA | CASSYLGLADTEAFF | TGCGCCAGCAGCTATCTGGGACTAGCGGACACTGAAGCTTTCTTT
TRBJ2-7 | TRBD1 | TRBV5-1 | NA | CASSLVGTGGYEQYF | TGCGCCAGCAGCTTGGTGGGGACAGGAGGCTACGAGCAGTACTTC
TRBJ1-4 | NA | TRBV3-1/TRBV3-2 | NA | CASSTYREGTNEKLFF | TGTGCCAGCAGCACCTACAGGGAGGGAACTAATGAAAAACTGTTTTTT
TRBJ2-7 | TRBD1 | TRBV6-5 | NA | CASTQGQGVSYEQYF | TGTGCCAGCACCCAGGGACAGGGAGTGAGCTACGAGCAGTACTTC
TRBJ1-3 | NA | TRBV7-6 | NA | CASSLIDNSGNTIYF | TGTGCCAGCAGCTTAATAGACAACTCTGGAAACACCATATATTTT
TRBJ1-4 | TRBD1 | TRBV5-4 | NA | CASSPDRALANEKLFF | TGTGCCAGCAGCCCCGACAGGGCTTTGGCTAATGAAAAACTGTTTTTT
TRBJ1-1 | NA | TRBV5-1 | NA | CASSLTQGNTEAFF | TGCGCCAGCAGCTTAACACAGGGGAACACTGAAGCTTTCTTT
TRBJ2-1 | TRBD1 | TRBV7-3 | few | CASSPGQGSRLNEQFF | TGTGCCAGCAGCCCTGGACAGGGGTCAAGGTTGAATGAGCAGTTCTTC
TRBJ1-1 | NA | TRBV10-3 | NA | CAISEGRIAGGDTEAFF | TGTGCCATCAGTGAGGGTCGGATCGCCGGCGGGGACACTGAAGCTTTCTTT
TRBJ1-3 | NA | TRBV7-9 | once | CASSAVTGTGNTIYF | TGTGCCAGCAGCGCCGTTACAGGGACTGGAAACACCATATATTTT
TRBJ2-2 | NA | TRBV4-3 | NA | CASSQAVRGTGELFF | TGCGCCAGCAGCCAAGCTGTACGAGGGACCGGGGAGCTGTTTTTT
TRBJ2-7 | TRBD2 | TRBV7-7 | few | CASSRGLAGGPNTYEQYF | TGTGCTAGCAGCCGAGGACTAGCGGGGGGGCCGAACACCTACGAGCAGTACTTC
TRBJ2-5 | TRBD2 | TRBV28 | NA | CASSYLWTSGGETQYF | TGTGCCAGCAGTTACCTCTGGACTAGCGGGGGTGAGACCCAGTACTTC
TRBJ2-3 | TRBD2 | TRBV11-2 | NA | CASRGTGLAADTQYF | TGTGCCAGCAGGGGGACTGGACTAGCTGCGGATACGCAGTATTTT
TRBJ2-5 | NA | TRBV6-5 | NA | CASVGGWQETQYF | TGTGCCTCAGTGGGGGGATGGCAAGAGACCCAGTACTTC
TRBJ1-1 | NA | TRBV7-2 | NA | CASSLDRGSDTEAFF | TGTGCCAGCAGCTTAGATCGGGGGTCGGACACTGAAGCTTTCTTT
TRBJ2-7 | TRBD1 | TRBV5-6 | NA | CASSYGTGTREQYF | TGTGCCAGCAGTTATGGGACAGGGACGAGAGAGCAGTACTTC
TRBJ2-3 | TRBD2 | TRBV7-3 | NA | CASSKSGGATDTQYF | TGTGCCAGCAGCAAAAGCGGGGGGGCGACAGATACGCAGTATTTT
TRBJ1-4 | NA | TRBV6-5 | few | CASSRELGEKLFF | TGTGCCAGCAGTCGGGAGTTAGGTGAAAAACTGTTTTTT
TRBJ1-2 | NA | TRBV29-1 | NA | CSVEGGPNYGYTF | TGCAGCGTTGAAGGGGGGCCTAACTATGGCTACACCTTC
TRBJ1-2 | NA | TRBV20-1 | NA | CSAGGGYGYTF | TGCAGTGCCGGCGGGGGGTATGGCTACACCTTC
TRBJ1-6 | NA | TRBV19 | NA | CASSIQGEPSPLHF | TGTGCCAGTAGTATTCAGGGTGAACCCTCACCCCTCCACTTT
TRBJ1-1 | NA | TRBV19 | NA | CASSIGLSPNTEAFF | TGTGCCAGTAGTATAGGACTATCCCCTAACACTGAAGCTTTCTTT
TRBJ2-3 | NA | TRBV2 | NA | CASSGGGRSTDTQYF | TGTGCCAGCAGTGGGGGAGGCCGTAGCACAGATACGCAGTATTTT
TRBJ2-3 | TRBD2 | TRBV5-4 | NA | CASSRGAGGPPSTDTQYF | TGTGCCAGCAGCCGTGGGGCGGGGGGGCCTCCGAGCACAGATACGCAGTATTTT
TRBJ1-1 | TRBD1 | TRBV6-5 | NA | CASSLDREADTEAFF | TGTGCCAGCAGCCTAGACAGGGAGGCGGACACTGAAGCTTTCTTT
TRBJ2-5 | NA | TRBV7-3 | NA | CASSLSRGGETQYF | TGTGCCAGCAGCTTATCTCGGGGTGGAGAGACCCAGTACTTC
TRBJ2-1 | TRBD1 | TRBV6-5 | NA | CASGRRQGAGEQFF | TGTGCCAGCGGGCGGCGCCAGGGGGCAGGTGAGCAGTTCTTC
TRBJ2-7 | NA | TRBV20-1 | NA | CSASFGAVPEQYF | TGCAGTGCTAGTTTTGGGGCAGTTCCCGAGCAGTACTTC
TRBJ1-1 | TRBD1 | TRBV5-4 | NA | CASSPWGQGVFTEAFF | TGTGCCAGCAGCCCTTGGGGGCAGGGGGTGTTCACTGAAGCTTTCTTT
TRBJ1-2 | NA | TRBV6-5 | NA | CASSYSFTGGYTF | TGTGCCAGCAGTTACTCCTTTACAGGGGGCTACACCTTC
TRBJ2-1 | TRBD2 | TRBV5-1 | NA | CASSISGGLYNEQFF | TGCGCCAGCAGCATAAGCGGGGGGCTTTACAATGAGCAGTTCTTC
TRBJ1-1 | TRBD1 | TRBV18 | NA | CASSGTGRKAEAFF | TGTGCCAGCTCGGGGACAGGGCGTAAAGCTGAAGCTTTCTTT
TRBJ2-7 | NA | TRBV6-5 | once | CASSYSRTPSYEQYF | TGTGCCAGCAGTTACTCGAGAACTCCCTCCTACGAGCAGTACTTC
TRBJ2-3 | NA | TRBV6-5 | NA | CASNRDRSDTQYF | TGTGCCAGCAACCGTGACAGGTCAGATACGCAGTATTTT
TRBJ1-5 | NA | TRBV7-6 | NA | CASSGGGDQPQHF | TGTGCCAGCAGCGGGGGGGGCGATCAGCCCCAGCATTTT
TRBJ2-7 | TRBD1 | TRBV6-5 | once | CASSYSPFGQGEQYF | TGTGCCAGCAGTTATTCCCCCTTCGGACAGGGAGAGCAGTACTTC
TRBJ2-2 | TRBD2 | TRBV19 | NA | CASSSPRGGGPAGELFF | TGTGCCAGTAGTAGCCCCCGGGGCGGGGGGCCGGCCGGGGAGCTGTTTTTT
TRBJ1-1 | TRBD1 | TRBV28 | NA | CASSAPGQGLNTEAFF | TGTGCCAGCAGTGCTCCCGGACAGGGGCTAAACACTGAAGCTTTCTTT
TRBJ2-1 | TRBD2 | TRBV27 | NA | CASSLIIGGGRVFF | TGTGCCAGCAGCCTGATAATTGGCGGGGGGCGAGTGTTCTTC
TRBJ2-1 | NA | TRBV6-5 | NA | CATGGASYNEQFF | TGTGCCACCGGCGGGGCCTCCTACAATGAGCAGTTCTTC
TRBJ2-7 | NA | TRBV5-1 | NA | CASSLGRASYEQYF | TGCGCCAGCAGCTTGGGGAGGGCCTCCTACGAGCAGTACTTC
TRBJ2-2 | NA | TRBV18 | NA | CASSPRGTPEPGELFF | TGTGCCAGCTCACCACGCGGGACTCCAGAACCCGGGGAGCTGTTTTTT
TRBJ1-6 | NA | TRBV27 | NA | CASSFWQANSPLHF | TGTGCCAGCAGTTTTTGGCAGGCTAATTCACCCCTCCACTTT
TRBJ1-2 | NA | TRBV19 | NA | CASSIEGARNYGYTF | TGTGCCAGTAGTATAGAGGGGGCACGGAACTATGGCTACACCTTC
TRBJ1-2 | NA | TRBV9 | few | CASSVAAQGSGYTF | TGTGCCAGCAGCGTCGCAGCCCAGGGTAGCGGCTACACCTTC
TRBJ2-3 | NA | TRBV7-2 | NA | CASSLQEGVTDTQYF | TGTGCCAGCAGCTTACAAGAGGGGGTCACAGATACGCAGTATTTT
TRBJ2-1 | TRBD2 | TRBV6-4 | once | CASSELAGGSNEQFF | TGTGCCAGCAGTGAACTAGCGGGGGGGTCCAATGAGCAGTTCTTC
TRBJ2-3 | TRBD2 | TRBV11-1 | once | CASSPYGLATDTQYF | TGTGCCAGCAGCCCTTACGGACTAGCCACAGATACGCAGTATTTT
TRBJ2-7 | TRBD2 | TRBV27 | once | CASRVGAGTGGYEQYF | TGTGCCAGCAGGGTAGGGGCCGGGACGGGAGGATACGAGCAGTACTTC
TRBJ1-2 | NA | TRBV2 | NA | CASSESPGFYGYTF | TGTGCCAGCAGTGAATCTCCAGGATTCTATGGTTACACCTTC
TRBJ2-5 | NA | TRBV3-1/TRBV3-2 | NA | CASSQDVAPQTQYF | TGTGCCAGCAGCCAAGACGTGGCCCCGCAGACCCAGTACTTC